Following are 30 T cell receptor beta chains from one sample sequenced in a study of CD8 T cells in Susac syndrome. Reverse transcription of roughly 0.5 to 1 ug RNA was carried out with random hexamers. TCRdb passed the immunoSEQ multiplex PCR reads through MiXCR, listing each CDR3 protein once. In the table there are approximately 150,000 distinct CDR3 sequences, approximately 95% of which are singletons. Sample: CD4+ T cells from PBMCs. These receptor sequences come from a human donor with Susac syndrome.

This chain links TRBV15 with TRBJ2-3; maybe TRBD2 (5 bases). V was shortened by 0 bases and J by 2 bases, with 15 bases between the two germline ends. In germline, CDR1 is LNHNV, CDR2 YYDKDF (reference sequence). The CDR3 contains 17 residues. The CDR3 DNA is TGTGCCACCAGCAGAGAGGGTGTGACTACTGTCACAGATACGCAGTATTTT. Its protein product is CATSREGVTTVTDTQYF.

The chain employs TRBV5-6 and TRBJ2-1, with a weak D call TRBD2 (6 bases). The germline V and J ends were trimmed by 4 bases and 6 bases, with 14 bases remaining between them. The germline V gene has CDR1 SGHDT and CDR2 YYEEEE. The CDR3 has 14 residues. The CDR3 here is CASSPGTYSNEQFF. In DNA form, the CDR3 reads TGTGCCAGCAGCCCCGGGACTTACTCCAATGAGCAGTTCTTC.

This chain links TRBV18 with TRBJ2-3; TRBD1 agrees at 8 bases. The CDR3 length is 16 residues. CDR1 and CDR2 from the germline V gene are KGHSH and LQKENI. The J segment lost 8 bases and the V segment lost 3 bases, leaving 13 bases of the junction unmatched. CDR3 residues: CASSPRTGRNVATQYF. CDR3 bases: TGTGCCAGCTCACCTAGGACAGGGCGGAATGTGGCTACGCAGTATTTT.

This chain uses TRBV14 with TRBJ2-6, with a weak D call TRBD2 (5 bases). The germline V gene encodes CDR1 SGHDN and CDR2 FVKESK. This CDR3 has 16 residues. Trimming left V 4 bases short and J 2 bases short, with 12 bases between. CDR3 DNA sequence: TGTGCCAGCAGCCTGGGCTCGAGGGCTGGGGCCAACGTCCTGACTTTC. It codes for CASSLGSRAGANVLTF. Supplemented by reference TRBV14 and TRBJ2-6, the full variable domain reads EAGVTQFPSHSVIEKGQTVTLRCDPISGHDNLYWYRRVMGKEIKFLLHFVKESKQDESGMPNNRFLAERTGGTYSTLKVQPAELEDSGVYFCASSLGSRAGANVLTFGAGSRLTVL.

CDR3 in amino acids: CASSLRQGNSPLHF. CDR3 in DNA: TGTGCCAGCAGTTTGCGGCAGGGAAATTCACCCCTCCACTTT. V gene TRBV12-3 or TRBV12-4 combines with J gene TRBJ1-6; D might be TRBD1 (5 bases). CDR3 length: 14 residues. V lost 3 bases, J lost 7 bases, and 10 bases lay in between.

This clonotype was detected only once. The rearrangement joins TRBV28 to TRBJ2-1; TRBD2 aligns across 11 bases. This CDR3 has 17 amino acids. The V segment lost 3 bases and the J segment 5 bases; nucleotides outside the gene matches: 9. Germline loops: CDR1 MDHEN, CDR2 SYDVKM. CDR3 nucleotide sequence: TGTGCCAGCAGTTTGTCGAGACTAGCGGGACCCAACAATGAGCAGTTCTTC. Amino acids: CASSLSRLAGPNNEQFF. The full variable domain, rest sourced from reference TRBV28 and TRBJ2-1, is DVKVTQSSRYLVKRTGEKVFLECVQDMDHENMFWYRQDPGLGLRLIYFSYDVKMKEKGDIPEGYSVSREKKERFSLILESASTNQTSMYLCASSLSRLAGPNNEQFFGPGTRLTVL.

The chain couples TRBV11-2 to TRBJ2-1, with D possibly matching TRBD2 (6 bases). This CDR3 is 14 amino acids long. Between the trimmed V and J ends, which lost 5 bases and 7 bases, there was a span of 15 bases. Germline loops: CDR1 SGHAT, CDR2 FQNNGV. This CDR3 is CASSPYIGGNEQFF. The CDR3 DNA is TGTGCCAGCAGCCCCTATATTGGGGGGAATGAGCAGTTCTTC.

The CDR3 here is CASSTGTASYEQYF. Written as DNA, the CDR3 is TGTGCCAGCAGCACCGGGACGGCATCCTACGAGCAGTACTTC. The rearrangement joins TRBV3-1 to TRBJ2-7, with D tentatively TRBD1 or TRBD2 (5 bases each). Germline V lookup: CDR1 LGHDT, CDR2 YNNKEL (reference sequence). V was clipped by 5 bases and J by 1 base, with 12 bases between them. This CDR3 comprises 14 residues.

This clonotype was observed a few times. J is TRBJ1-2 and V is TRBV12-3 or TRBV12-4; D is ambiguous. The germline V and J ends were trimmed by 5 bases and 1 base, with 5 bases remaining between them. This CDR3 is 12 amino acids long. The CDR3 nucleotides read TGTGCCAGCAGTCAGAGTAACTATGGCTACACCTTC. Protein sequence: CASSQSNYGYTF.

The rearrangement uses TRBV2 and TRBJ2-7; a possible D gene is TRBD1 (5 bases). The CDR3 runs 14 residues. V lost 8 bases and J 0 bases, leaving 14 bases between the germline ends. The germline CDR1 and CDR2 sequences are SNHLY and FYNNEI. The CDR3 nucleotides are TGTGCCAGCTCCGAGACAGCCTACTCCTACGAGCAGTACTTC. The encoded protein is CASSETAYSYEQYF.

This chain joins TRBV29-1 and TRBJ2-7; TRBD1 agrees at 7 bases. V shed 4 bases, J shed 4 bases, and the junction held 10 bases outside the gene matches. Per the germline V gene, CDR1 is SQVTM and CDR2 is ANQGSEA. CDR3 size: 14 residues. The CDR3 bases are TGCAGCGTTGCTACCGGGACAGCCTTATACGAGCAGTACTTC. Its protein is CSVATGTALYEQYF.

This chain joins TRBV2 and TRBJ1-5; D gene ambiguous. CDR1 SNHLY and CDR2 FYNNEI come from the germline V gene. CDR3 length: 14 residues. Deletions cut 6 bases from V and 0 bases from J, with 9 bases between. The CDR3 loop reads CASSPSDSNQPQHF. Here the CDR3 DNA reads TGTGCCAGCAGCCCTTCCGATAGCAATCAGCCCCAGCATTTT.

This clonotype showed up just a few times. The chain has TRBV5-1 and TRBJ2-7; no firm D call. This CDR3 region has 10 residues. V lost 7 bases to trimming and J lost 8 bases, with 10 bases between them. Per germline, CDR1 SGHRS and CDR2 YFSETQ. The CDR3 sequence: CASLDLKQYF. CDR3 bases: TGCGCCAGCCTGGACCTCAAGCAGTACTTC.

V gene TRBV5-4 combines with J gene TRBJ1-2; no clear D gene. Trimming cost V 4 bases and J 6 bases, with 13 bases left between them. The CDR3 spans 13 residues. From germline, CDR1 is SGHNT and CDR2 YYREEE (reference sequence). The CDR3 coding sequence is TGTGCCAGCAGCCTGGCCCCTGTGGATGGCTACACCTTC. Translation gives CASSLAPVDGYTF.

The gene calls are TRBV6-2 or TRBV6-3 and TRBJ2-5, with TRBD2 identical over 14 bases. Germline CDR1 MNHEY, CDR2 SVGEGT. This CDR3 region has 17 residues. V shed 6 bases, J shed 1 base, and the junction held 7 bases outside the gene matches. The CDR3 sequence is CASRPPGLAGGQETQYF. CDR3 DNA sequence: TGTGCCAGCAGACCTCCTGGACTAGCGGGGGGCCAAGAGACCCAGTACTTC.

The V gene is TRBV10-1, the J gene TRBJ1-5; tentatively, D is TRBD1 (6 bases). V lost 8 bases and J lost 2, with 10 bases in between. Germline V gene lookup returns CDR1 WNHNN and CDR2 SYGVQD (reference sequence). CDR3 length equals 13 residues. The CDR3 loop is CASGQSGNQPQHF. As DNA, the CDR3 is TGCGCCAGCGGACAGTCCGGCAATCAGCCCCAGCATTTT.

The genes are TRBV7-9 and TRBJ2-7, with D possibly TRBD1 on 6 matching bases. Germline V lookup: CDR1 SEHNR, CDR2 FQNEAQ (reference sequence). V shed 4 bases and J shed 1 base, with 17 bases lying between them. The CDR3 sequence is 16 residues long. The CDR3 sequence: CASSSNPGHLSYEQYF. The CDR3 coding sequence is TGTGCCAGCAGCTCGAATCCGGGACACCTATCCTACGAGCAGTACTTC.

This clonotype was observed a single time. This chain connects TRBV2 to TRBJ2-1, with 12 nucleotides matching TRBD2. The CDR3 length is 15 residues. V shed 6 bases, J shed 0 bases, and the junction held 0 bases outside the gene matches. Germline V gene data show CDR1 as SNHLY and CDR2 as FYNNEI. CDR3 protein: CASRTSGGSYNEQFF. The CDR3 DNA follows: TGTGCCAGCAGGACTAGCGGGGGCTCCTACAATGAGCAGTTCTTC. Variable domain in full (rest from reference TRBV2 and TRBJ2-1): EPEVTQTPSHQVTQMGQEVILRCVPISNHLYFYWYRQILGQKVEFLVSFYNNEISEKSEIFDDQFSVERPDGSNFTLKIRSTKLEDSAMYFCASRTSGGSYNEQFFGPGTRLTVL.

The chain uses TRBV28 and TRBJ2-5; D is ambiguous. V lost 2 bases and J lost 5, with 12 bases in between. The CDR3 runs to 14 residues. Germline loops: CDR1 MDHEN, CDR2 SYDVKM. CDR3 residues: CASSLQGVRETQYF. In DNA, the CDR3 is TGTGCCAGCAGTTTACAAGGTGTTAGGGAGACCCAGTACTTC.

This rearrangement joins TRBV20-1 to TRBJ2-7, with no clear D. Trimming took off 0 bases at V and 4 bases at J, with 7 bases between the two ends. The germline V gene has CDR1 DFQATT and CDR2 SNEGSKA (reference sequence). The length of the CDR3 is 12 residues. The CDR3 DNA sequence: TGCAGTGCTAGAGACAAGTTTTACGAGCAGTACTTC. Protein sequence: CSARDKFYEQYF.

The chain uses TRBV6-6 and TRBJ2-1, with 10 bases identical to TRBD2. CDR3 length: 16 residues. V trimming: 0 bases; J trimming: 5 bases; junction bases outside the gene matches: 4. The germline CDR1 and CDR2 sequences are MNHNY and SVGAGI (reference sequence). The CDR3 sequence: CASSYSLAGINNEQFF. CDR3 sequence (DNA): TGTGCCAGCAGTTACTCACTAGCGGGGATAAACAATGAGCAGTTCTTC.

A single count supports this clonotype. The V call is TRBV20-1, the J call TRBJ1-1; 7 nucleotides align to TRBD1. Germline V CDR1 and CDR2: DFQATT, SNEGSKA (reference sequence). The CDR3 covers 14 residues. V lost 6 bases, J lost 1 base, and 8 bases stayed unmatched. CDR3 nucleotides: TGCAGTGCCACGAAGGGGGCGCCGAACACTGAAGCTTTCTTT. It yields the protein CSATKGAPNTEAFF.

The J gene is TRBJ2-7, the V gene TRBV19; TRBD2 matches 9 bases. Germline lookup yields CDR1 LNHDA and CDR2 SQIVND (reference sequence). V was clipped by 3 bases and J by 0 bases; unmatched bases: 3. The CDR3 length is 15 residues. Here the CDR3 DNA reads TGTGCCAGTAGTATCGTTAGCGGGAGCTCCTACGAGCAGTACTTC. This translates into CASSIVSGSSYEQYF.

This chain joins TRBV25-1 and TRBJ1-1; D is ambiguous. V was pared by 3 bases and J by 1 base, with 6 bases between. Germline V gene sequence: CDR1 MGHDK, CDR2 SYGVNS. This CDR3 comprises 13 residues. CDR3 residues: CASSDSPNTEAFF. For the CDR3, the DNA is TGTGCCAGCAGTGATTCCCCGAACACTGAAGCTTTCTTT.

The chain combines TRBV24-1 with TRBJ1-1; D may be TRBD1 (5 bases). V was clipped by 3 bases and J by 3 bases, with 19 bases between them. CDR3 size: 17 residues. Germline V gives CDR1 KGHDR, CDR2 SFDVKD. The CDR3 loop is CATSDGPLTAGYTEAFF. The CDR3 region has the DNA TGTGCCACCAGTGATGGGCCCCTGACAGCTGGGTACACTGAAGCTTTCTTT.

The rearrangement joins TRBV3-1 to TRBJ2-5; D is perhaps TRBD1 (5 bases). V was trimmed by 7 bases and J by 4 bases, leaving 13 bases between them. The CDR3 runs 13 residues. Germline values: CDR1 LGHDT, CDR2 YNNKEL (reference sequence). The CDR3 DNA sequence: TGTGCCAGCACCACCAGGGCATCAGAGACCCAGTACTTC. Its translation: CASTTRASETQYF.

The chain couples TRBV5-1 to TRBJ2-1, with unresolved D. Trimming took off 4 bases at V and 9 bases at J, with 20 bases between the two ends. Germline loops: CDR1 SGHRS, CDR2 YFSETQ. The CDR3 is 15 amino acids. The CDR3 coding sequence is TGCGCCAGCAGCACCCAAGAGTCGGAAAGGAGTGAGCAGTTCTTC. It encodes CASSTQESERSEQFF.

The chain links TRBV7-9 to TRBJ2-2, with TRBD2 matching over 9 bases. From germline, CDR1 is SEHNR and CDR2 FQNEAQ (reference sequence). Trimming removed 4 bases from V and 3 bases from J; junction bases left unmatched: 3. The CDR3 length is 15 residues. The CDR3 reads CASSSTSGDTGELFF. The CDR3 DNA reads as TGTGCCAGCAGCTCGACTAGCGGAGACACCGGGGAGCTGTTTTTT.

This clonotype was seen just once. J is TRBJ2-7 and V is TRBV12-3 or TRBV12-4, with TRBD2 matching over 9 bases. The CDR3 runs 15 residues. Losses at the gene ends were 3 bases for V and 2 bases for J; bases not matched to a gene: 5. CDR3 sequence (DNA): TGTGCCAGCAGTTTTAGTAGCGGGGGCCCCTACGAGCAGTACTTC. Its translation: CASSFSSGGPYEQYF.

V usage is TRBV25-1 and J usage is TRBJ2-1; TRBD1 agrees at 9 bases. The J segment lost 10 bases and the V segment lost 8 bases, leaving 12 bases of the junction unmatched. The germline CDR1 and CDR2 sequences are MGHDK and SYGVNS. The CDR3 extends over 14 amino acids. CDR3 in amino acids: CASDRGGVKVEQFF. The CDR3 coding sequence is TGTGCCAGCGACAGGGGGGGTGTTAAGGTGGAGCAGTTCTTC.